Below are 32 T cell receptor beta chains sequenced from a single sample in a study of CXCR3-negative and CXCR3-positive naive CD8 T cells. Study findings and constraints: CXCR3-expressing naive cells carried TRB CDR3s more hydrophobic than those of CXCR3-negative naive cells.

UMI-labeled 5' RACE yielded the TRB cDNA libraries. TCRdb re-called the 5' RACE reads and shows each CDR3 protein once, DNA omitted. Its table records some 54,000 distinct CDR3 sequences. Their cognate antigens are unknown. The sequencing sample was made of naive CXCR3+ CD8+ T cells from blood. Documented subset: CD45RO-CCR7+CD27+CD95- naive CD8+ T cells expressing CXCR3 (TNR3+). These receptors were collected from a human donor in good health. Some clones in this sample may be carry-over from other donors' samples.

The V and J genes are TRBV7-6 and TRBJ2-1; TCRdb designates TRBD2, a call that cannot be tested without DNA. This CDR3 region has 16 residues. Germline CDR1 is SGHVS and CDR2 is FNYEAQ. The CDR3 loop reads CASSLAPASGGNEQFF.

The J gene is TRBJ2-3, the V gene TRBV6-2 or TRBV6-3; the D call of TRBD2 rests on TCRdb alone, since no DNA is present to check it. CDR3 length: 17 amino acids. Germline loops: CDR1 MNHEY, CDR2 SVGEGT. CDR3 sequence reads: CASSYYLVAGSTDTQYF.

The V gene is TRBV11-2, the J gene TRBJ2-2. Germline CDR1 and CDR2: SGHAT and FQNNGV. The CDR3 extends over 14 amino acids. CDR3 region: CASSSSVNTGELFF. Filled out from reference TRBV11-2 and TRBJ2-2, the complete variable domain reads EAGVAQSPRYKIIEKRQSVAFWCNPISGHATLYWYQQILGQGPKLLIQFQNNGVVDDSQLPKDRFSAERLKGVDSTLKIQPAKLEDSAVYLCASSSSVNTGELFFGEGSRLTVL.

This rearrangement joins TRBV20-1 to TRBJ2-5; TCRdb indicates TRBD1, and absent DNA this call remains unverified. The germline V gene encodes CDR1 DFQATT and CDR2 SNEGSKA (reference sequence). The CDR3 has 16 residues. This CDR3 is CSARDVLRDLGETQYF.

The chain joins TRBV29-1 to TRBJ2-6. This CDR3 comprises 15 residues. Germline values: CDR1 SQVTM, CDR2 ANQGSEA. This chain's CDR3 is CSVDPLFWGANVLTF.

This chain connects TRBV7-2 to TRBJ2-3. CDR3 length equals 12 residues. The germline gives CDR1 SGHTA, CDR2 FQGNSA. The CDR3 is CASSFLVDTQYF.

This chain joins TRBV28 and TRBJ2-7. The germline gives CDR1 MDHEN, CDR2 SYDVKM. The CDR3 has 17 residues. The CDR3 spells CASSLLSWQSSSYEQYF.

J is TRBJ2-1 and V is TRBV6-6; TCRdb picks TRBD2, but there is no DNA to check that call. Germline CDR1 is MNHNY and CDR2 is SVGAGI (reference sequence). The CDR3 has 14 residues. The CDR3: CASREGTAYNEQFF.

The chain joins TRBV27 to TRBJ2-7; without DNA, the TCRdb call of TRBD2 cannot be checked. From germline, CDR1 is MNHEY and CDR2 SMNVEV (reference sequence). This CDR3 spans 14 amino acids. CDR3 residues: CASSYSGLDYEQYF.

This clonotype shows up as medium-sized by frequency. V usage is TRBV4-3 and J usage is TRBJ1-5; the D gene TCRdb calls, TRBD1, cannot be checked with no DNA. The CDR3 totals 17 residues. Germline lookup yields CDR1 LGHNA and CDR2 YSLEER. The CDR3 reads CASSQDVQGIGNQPQHF.

The chain employs TRBV28 and TRBJ2-2; TCRdb proposes TRBD1, but this gene call is untestable without DNA. Per the germline V gene, CDR1 is MDHEN and CDR2 is SYDVKM. This CDR3 comprises 15 residues. Here the CDR3 reads CASSLPQQRPGELFF.

V is TRBV7-2 and J is TRBJ2-7; TCRdb's D call, TRBD1, is unchecked because there is no DNA. The germline gives CDR1 SGHTA, CDR2 FQGNSA. The CDR3 has 15 amino acids. CDR3 loop: CASSLVGQGNYEQYF. Together with reference TRBV7-2 and TRBJ2-7, the CDR3 gives the full variable domain: GAGVSQSPSNKVTEKGKDVELRCDPISGHTALYWYRQSLGQGLEFLIYFQGNSAPDKSGLPSDRFSAERTGGSVSTLTIQRTQQEDSAVYLCASSLVGQGNYEQYFGPGTRLTVT.

This sequence joins TRBV6-5 and TRBJ2-7; TCRdb's D call of TRBD1 is untestable without DNA. The CDR3 totals 14 residues. The germline CDR1 and CDR2 sequences are MNHEY and SVGAGI. The CDR3 sequence is CASSYRTGKGEQYF.

This chain links TRBV29-1 with TRBJ2-7; the D call from TCRdb, TRBD1, cannot be confirmed without DNA. The CDR3 contains 15 residues. Germline V gene lookup returns CDR1 SQVTM and CDR2 ANQGSEA. The CDR3 loop reads CSVEVGTGESYEQYF.

Here the CDR3 reads CASSFRGGSQETQYF. The V and J genes are TRBV12-3 or TRBV12-4 and TRBJ2-5; TCRdb gives TRBD2 as the D gene, but with no DNA this cannot be confirmed. This CDR3 contains 15 residues.

V is TRBV9 and J is TRBJ2-7; TCRdb picks TRBD1, but there is no DNA to check that call. Germline V lookup: CDR1 SGDLS, CDR2 YYNGEE. This CDR3 contains 14 residues. The CDR3 is CASSVSGGASEQYF.

This rearrangement joins TRBV19 to TRBJ1-1; the TCRdb D gene call, TRBD1, has no DNA to confirm it. Germline V CDR1 and CDR2: LNHDA, SQIVND (reference sequence). CDR3 length: 16 amino acids. CDR3 sequence reads: CASTKYGGSLNTEAFF. The full variable domain, rest sourced from reference TRBV19 and TRBJ1-1, is DGGITQSPKYLFRKEGQNVTLSCEQNLNHDAMYWYRQDPGQGLRLIYYSQIVNDFQKGDIAEGYSVSREKKESFPLTVTSAQKNPTAFYLCASTKYGGSLNTEAFFGQGTRLTVV.

The chain is built from TRBV7-2 and TRBJ1-1; TCRdb gives TRBD1 as the D gene, but with no DNA this cannot be confirmed. From germline, CDR1 is SGHTA and CDR2 FQGNSA. This CDR3 contains 16 residues. The CDR3: CASSLDPGAVVTEAFF.

This rearrangement joins TRBV5-1 to TRBJ2-1; there is no DNA to check the TCRdb D call of TRBD2. From germline, CDR1 is SGHRS and CDR2 YFSETQ. The CDR3 runs 16 residues. The CDR3 spells CDSSFPRESSYNEQFF.

This chain links TRBV28 with TRBJ1-2; absent DNA, TCRdb's TRBD1 call cannot be checked. CDR1 is MDHEN, CDR2 SYDVKM, per germline. This CDR3 is 15 amino acids long. The CDR3 is CASSSNSRWAYGYTF.

V is TRBV14 and J is TRBJ2-7; with no DNA, the TCRdb D assignment of TRBD1 cannot be verified. The CDR3 is made up of 14 amino acids. From germline, CDR1 is SGHDN and CDR2 FVKESK. The CDR3: CASSHTYQGYEQYF.

The V call is TRBV12-3 or TRBV12-4, the J call TRBJ1-2. This CDR3 comprises 11 residues. CDR3 in amino acids: CASTIGGLYTF.

The chain couples TRBV6-2 or TRBV6-3 to TRBJ1-5; checking the TCRdb D call of TRBD1 is not possible without DNA. The CDR3 runs to 14 residues. Germline-derived CDR1 and CDR2 are MNHEY and SVGEGT. The CDR3 sequence is CASTPTGLLQPQHF.

This sequence joins TRBV30 and TRBJ2-5. The CDR3 loop spans 11 amino acids. Germline values: CDR1 GTSNPN, CDR2 SVGIG (reference sequence). CDR3: CAWSARETQYF.

The chain has TRBV6-2 or TRBV6-3 and TRBJ2-7. CDR3 length: 12 amino acids. Germline V gene sequence: CDR1 MNHEY, CDR2 SVGEGT. The CDR3 region is CASSQWVYEQYF.

The CDR3: CASSLVAGGYNEQFF. V usage is TRBV7-8 and J usage is TRBJ2-1; TCRdb proposes TRBD2, but this gene call is untestable without DNA. The CDR3 is 15 residues long. Germline V lookup: CDR1 SGHVS, CDR2 FQNEAQ.

The rearrangement joins TRBV9 to TRBJ1-2; the TRBD1 assignment by TCRdb is unverifiable without DNA. The CDR3 length is 17 residues. Germline CDR1 and CDR2: SGDLS and YYNGEE. CDR3 sequence: CASSFNRDSQPLDGYTF. The full variable domain, in which reference TRBV9 and TRBJ1-2 provide the parts outside the CDR3, is DSGVTQTPKHLITATGQRVTLRCSPRSGDLSVYWYQQSLDQGLQFLIQYYNGEERAKGNILERFSAQQFPDLHSELNLSSLELGDSALYFCASSFNRDSQPLDGYTFGSGTRLTVV.

The chain links TRBV29-1 to TRBJ2-4; TCRdb's D call, TRBD1, is unchecked because there is no DNA. From germline, CDR1 is SQVTM and CDR2 ANQGSEA. The CDR3 loop spans 16 amino acids. CDR3 amino acids: CSVGHPGGAAKNIQYF.

V is TRBV12-3 or TRBV12-4 and J is TRBJ2-3; there is no DNA to check the TCRdb D call of TRBD1. The CDR3 has 13 amino acids. CDR3 region: CAIRPPSTDTQYF.

The V and J genes are TRBV29-1 and TRBJ1-1. This CDR3 spans 11 amino acids. The germline CDR1 and CDR2 sequences are SQVTM and ANQGSEA. The CDR3 reads CSVDGGSEAFF.

The chain recombines TRBV29-1 with TRBJ2-3; with no DNA, the TCRdb D assignment of TRBD2 cannot be verified. The CDR3 has 14 residues. Germline V gene lookup returns CDR1 SQVTM and CDR2 ANQGSEA. CDR3 sequence: CSAEGGSRTDTQYF.

The chain links TRBV6-4 to TRBJ2-1; TCRdb lists TRBD1, though no DNA is available to test this call. CDR1 is MRHNA and CDR2 is SNTAGT in the germline V gene. The CDR3 loop spans 16 amino acids. CDR3 loop: CASSDSWTGSYNEQFF.